These T cell receptor beta chains were read from a single sample in a study of tumor-infiltrating lymphocytes in primary liver carcinoma. TCRdb recomputed calls from the multiplex PCR reads with MiXCR, one row per CDR3 protein. The sample lists about 350,000 distinct CDR3 sequences, about 61% occurring once. The source material was peripheral blood. The source of these receptors is a man aged 40-55 years with primary liver carcinoma and hepatitis B virus infection. CDR3s include the opening cysteine and the closing phenylalanine or tryptophan. Each record gives: clone size, V gene, D gene, J gene, CDR3 protein, CDR3 DNA. The D gene is left open where the match is weak. A clone size is listed for some rows: how often the clone was seen (once, few, many), or a class if it is expanded.

.,TRBV11-2,.,TRBJ2-7,CANNSDGQGHEQYF,TGTGCCAACAACTCAGATGGCCAGGGCCACGAGCAGTACTTC
.,TRBV28,TRBD2,TRBJ2-3,CASSFPKKRENTDTQYF,TGTGCCAGCAGTTTCCCCAAAAAGCGGGAAAACACAGATACGCAGTATTTT
many,TRBV4-2,TRBD2,TRBJ2-1,CASSQAGGYNEQFF,TGTGCCAGCAGCCAAGCGGGGGGCTACAATGAGCAGTTCTTC
.,TRBV11-2,.,TRBJ1-1,CASSLASVMKTEAFF,TGTGCCAGCAGCTTAGCCTCAGTCATGAAAACTGAAGCTTTCTTT
.,TRBV4-1,.,TRBJ1-1,CAMKKGIGGGGSEAFF,TGTGCCATGAAGAAAGGAATTGGGGGCGGAGGCTCTGAAGCTTTCTTT
many,TRBV30,TRBD2,TRBJ2-7,CAWVRVGRAPEQYF,TGTGCCTGGGTCAGGGTCGGGAGGGCCCCCGAGCAGTACTTC
.,TRBV29-1,.,TRBJ2-7,CSVEVAAYAQYF,TGCAGCGTTGAGGTGGCGGCCTACGCGCAGTACTTC
many,TRBV12-3/TRBV12-4,TRBD2,TRBJ2-2,CASSSREASGNTGELFF,TGTGCCAGCAGTTCCCGTGAGGCTAGCGGGAACACCGGGGAGCTGTTTTTT
.,TRBV6-2/TRBV6-3,TRBD2,TRBJ2-1,CASSYPPGTSGVSSYNEQFF,TGTGCCAGCAGTTACCCACCCGGGACTAGCGGGGTGAGCTCCTACAATGAGCAGTTCTTC
.,TRBV28,.,TRBJ1-1,CASRRSGTLVTEAFF,TGTGCCAGCAGACGCTCCGGGACTTTAGTCACTGAAGCTTTCTTT
.,TRBV11-2,TRBD2,TRBJ2-1,CASCLEVGAGGWDNEQFF,TGTGCCAGCTGCCTGGAGGTTGGAGCGGGAGGTTGGGACAATGAGCAGTTCTTC
many,TRBV29-1,.,TRBJ1-1,CSARVNTEAFF,TGCAGCGCAAGGGTGAACACTGAAGCTTTCTTT
.,TRBV6-2/TRBV6-3,.,TRBJ2-7,CANRNYRDRAYEQCF,TGTGCCAACAGAAACTACCGGGACCGAGCCTACGAGCAGTGCTTC
.,TRBV12-3/TRBV12-4,TRBD2,TRBJ2-1,CASSFSDREGPQETQFF,TGTGCCAGCAGTTTTTCGGATAGGGAGGGGCCCCAAGAGACCCAGTTCTTC
.,TRBV11-1,TRBD2,TRBJ2-3,CASGLTSDTQYF,TGTGCCAGCGGCCTGACTAGCGATACGCAGTATTTT
.,TRBV12-3/TRBV12-4,TRBD2,TRBJ2-3,CASSRRTSGSTDTQYF,TGTGCCAGCAGCCGTCGGACTAGCGGGAGCACAGATACGCAGTATTTT
.,TRBV29-1,TRBD1,TRBJ1-2,CSARTGFYGYTF,TGCAGCGCCAGGACAGGGTTCTATGGCTACACCTTC
once,TRBV6-6,.,TRBJ1-1,CASGYVSAGVGNTEAFF,TGTGCCAGCGGTTACGTTTCGGCAGGGGTAGGGAACACTGAAGCTTTCTTT
.,TRBV12-3/TRBV12-4,.,TRBJ1-1,CAISQQVTEAFF,TGTGCCATCAGTCAGCAGGTCACTGAAGCTTTCTTT
many,TRBV11-2,.,TRBJ1-1,CASTPERTYTEAFF,TGTGCCAGCACCCCTGAGAGGACGTACACTGAAGCTTTCTTT
.,TRBV11-1,.,TRBJ2-7,CASSQSRRLGGEQYF,TGTGCCAGCAGTCAGAGCCGCAGACTAGGTGGCGAGCAATACTTC
.,TRBV5-1,.,TRBJ2-4,CASSFDQGSAINIQYF,TGCGCCAGCAGCTTTGACCAGGGCTCAGCCATAAACATTCAGTACTTC
once,TRBV11-2,.,TRBJ2-4,CASSSVHGLGIQYF,TGTGCCAGCAGCTCGGTCCACGGACTTGGCATTCAGTACTTC
.,TRBV6-6,.,TRBJ1-1,CVSLGGENTETFF,TGTGTCAGCTTGGGGGGTGAAAACACTGAAACCTTCTTT
.,TRBV6-2/TRBV6-3,TRBD2,TRBJ2-3,CASSYSGVAETSTATQYF,TGTGCCAGCAGTTACTCGGGGGTAGCGGAGACTAGCACAGCTACGCAGTATTTT
.,TRBV4-2,TRBD2,TRBJ2-7,CDSSKENTGGRYEQYF,TGTGACAGCAGCAAAGAAAACACGGGAGGGAGGTACGAGCAGTACTTC
.,TRBV10-3,.,TRBJ1-3,CATLMRETGPGGNTIYF,TGTGCCACCTTAATGCGGGAAACAGGCCCGGGGGGAAACACCATATATTTT
.,TRBV11-2,.,TRBJ1-5,CSSSNDRSNQPQHF,TGTTCCAGCAGCAATGACAGGAGCAATCAGCCCCAGCATTTT
once,TRBV7-9,.,TRBJ2-1,CASSHQPGPYNEQFF,TGTGCCAGTAGCCACCAACCGGGGCCCTACAATGAGCAGTTCTTC
.,TRBV29-1,.,TRBJ2-7,CSVLLGGYERYF,TGCAGCGTTCTTTTGGGGGGATACGAGCGGTACTTC
.,TRBV6-5,.,TRBJ2-1,CVSSYRAGIDEQFF,TGTGTCAGCAGTTACAGGGCAGGGATCGATGAGCAGTTCTTC
.,TRBV11-2,.,TRBJ2-7,CASNSSLKTPYDQYF,TGTGCCAGCAACTCGAGTCTTAAAACGCCCTACGATCAGTACTTC
.,TRBV11-2,TRBD1,TRBJ2-7,CASGTNRGAYEQYF,TGTGCCAGCGGAACCAACAGGGGGGCATACGAGCAATACTTC
once,TRBV5-1,.,TRBJ2-2,CASSLSAGEYTGELFF,TGCGCCAGCAGCTTGTCCGCAGGGGAATACACCGGGGAGCTGTTTTTT
.,TRBV28,TRBD2,TRBJ2-1,CASSPLGLAGGPYDEQFF,TGTGCCAGCAGTCCCCTCGGACTAGCGGGAGGGCCCTACGATGAGCAGTTCTTC
.,TRBV6-6,.,TRBJ2-1,CTSSAPLWELESNEQFF,TGTACCAGCAGTGCCCCGTTGTGGGAGTTAGAATCCAATGAGCAGTTCTTC
many,TRBV14,.,TRBJ2-1,CASSQGTYNEQFF,TGTGCCAGCAGCCAAGGGACCTACAATGAGCAGTTCTTC
.,TRBV21-1,.,TRBJ2-2,CASSNLPSTGELFF,TGTGCCAGCAGCAATCTCCCCAGTACCGGGGAGCTGTTTTTT
many,TRBV20-1,.,TRBJ1-5,CSADTGLGQPQHF,TGCAGTGCTGATACAGGGCTGGGTCAGCCCCAGCATTTT
.,TRBV7-6,.,TRBJ1-3,CASSLAGQPSGNTIYF,TGTGCTAGCAGCTTAGCGGGGCAGCCCTCTGGAAACACCATATATTTT
.,TRBV7-8,.,TRBJ1-4,CASSPTSWVSNEKLFF,TGTGCCAGCAGCCCAACGTCTTGGGTTAGTAATGAAAAACTGTTTTTT
.,TRBV11-2,TRBD2,TRBJ2-7,CASSFGTRDYNEQYF,TGTGCCAGCAGCTTCGGGACTAGAGACTACAATGAGCAGTACTTC
many,TRBV5-5,TRBD1,TRBJ2-3,CASSPGQGGTDTQYF,TGTGCCAGCAGCCCGGGACAGGGAGGCACAGATACGCAGTATTTT
.,TRBV28,TRBD2,TRBJ2-1,CASRWTSWRANEQFF,TGTGCCAGCAGATGGACTAGCTGGAGGGCCAATGAGCAGTTCTTC
.,TRBV30,TRBD1,TRBJ2-3,CAWSAGDRASDTQYF,TGTGCCTGGAGTGCTGGGGACAGGGCCTCGGATACGCAGTATTTT
.,TRBV11-3,TRBD2,TRBJ2-1,CASNLAGGAHKEQFF,TGTGCCAGCAACCTAGCGGGAGGGGCCCACAAAGAGCAGTTCTTC
many,TRBV6-2/TRBV6-3,.,TRBJ2-7,CASSSYSFPSEQYF,TGTGCCAGCAGTTCCTACAGCTTCCCCAGCGAGCAGTACTTC
many,TRBV11-3,TRBD2,TRBJ2-1,CASSLDLGPGGRNEQFF,TGTGCCAGCAGCTTAGATCTAGGACCGGGAGGGCGCAATGAGCAGTTCTTC